This is a list of T cell receptor beta chains from one sample in a study of blood T cell repertoires in COVID-19. Using immunoSEQ multiplex PCR, the repertoire was profiled, and TCRdb retains in-frame clones only, with some absent. The repertoire holds 90,000 to 100,000 clones, with 87% as singletons. Material: peripheral blood. The receptors were sampled from a woman aged 60-70 years with COVID-19, enrolled during active disease. Each CDR3 is given without its conserved first and last residue. D genes are given only for firm matches.

J | V | D | CDR3
TRBJ2-7 | TRBV7-6 | NA | ASSAPQGSEQY
TRBJ1-2 | TRBV9 | NA | ASSPDRAYGYT
TRBJ2-2 | TRBV6-6 | TRBD1 | ASSRQGTANTGELF
TRBJ2-3 | TRBV7-9 | TRBD2 | ASSQLAGNTDTQY
TRBJ2-1 | TRBV28 | NA | ASSLSVSYNEQF
TRBJ1-2 | TRBV5-1 | TRBD1 | ASSLGQGLNYGYT
TRBJ2-1 | TRBV10-2 | TRBD2 | ASSLAVSYNEQF
TRBJ2-7 | TRBV7-2 | TRBD2 | ASSLATLAGIYEQY
TRBJ2-5 | TRBV5-1 | TRBD2 | ASSLSSGETQY
TRBJ2-5 | TRBV4-1 | TRBD1 | ASSPKGSGQTFQY
TRBJ2-3 | TRBV9 | NA | ASSVGSPADTQY
TRBJ2-1 | TRBV6-5 | NA | ASSYSGGGENEQF
TRBJ1-3 | TRBV5-6 | TRBD1 | ASSLAGTGANTIY
TRBJ1-5 | TRBV30 | NA | AWSGGWSNQPQH
TRBJ2-2 | TRBV10-2 | TRBD2 | ASSLAGPGTGELF
TRBJ1-1 | TRBV29-1 | NA | SVERAEAF
TRBJ2-1 | TRBV2 | NA | ASSVLAEQF
TRBJ1-2 | TRBV2 | NA | ASREGHAGYGYT
TRBJ1-2 | TRBV18 | NA | ASSPKDSNYGYT
TRBJ2-7 | TRBV4-3 | TRBD1 | ASSPTWGQGGIEQY
TRBJ2-1 | TRBV11-2 | NA | ASSYLTAEQF
TRBJ2-5 | TRBV7-2 | TRBD1 | ASSPDRGSLQETQY
TRBJ1-5 | TRBV7-2 | NA | ASSLGHRQAYSNQPQH
TRBJ2-1 | TRBV7-3 | NA | ASSQLGGSYNEQF
TRBJ1-6 | TRBV12-3/TRBV12-4 | NA | AAGRQGGSPLH
TRBJ2-7 | TRBV19 | TRBD2 | ASGLAGPYEQY
TRBJ2-5 | TRBV4-1 | NA | ASSQEGGLGETQY
TRBJ1-2 | TRBV19 | TRBD1 | ASSIPSGTGGTNYGYT
TRBJ1-2 | TRBV30 | TRBD1 | AYKGQGANYGYT
TRBJ1-2 | TRBV4-1 | NA | ASSQSHGIYGYT
TRBJ2-1 | TRBV11-2 | TRBD2 | ASSLAPSGAYNEQF
TRBJ1-5 | TRBV15 | TRBD1 | ATSRLYRGNNQPQH
TRBJ1-1 | TRBV7-2 | TRBD1 | ASSQDRTRTEAF
TRBJ2-7 | TRBV7-8 | NA | ASSLESVGRGFFYEQY
TRBJ1-4 | TRBV18 | NA | ASSPLADNEKLF
TRBJ1-1 | TRBV6-2/TRBV6-3 | NA | ASTPPGWMNTEAF
TRBJ1-5 | TRBV4-1 | NA | ASSQGFGGGQPQH
TRBJ2-3 | TRBV4-2 | TRBD2 | ASTALAGSTDTQY
TRBJ2-7 | TRBV11-1 | TRBD1 | ASSPGQAGSHEQY
TRBJ2-7 | TRBV10-3 | TRBD2 | AIMAGVSLGEQY
TRBJ2-5 | TRBV6-2/TRBV6-3 | NA | ASSWSGGWETQY
TRBJ2-3 | TRBV5-4 | TRBD2 | ATSAAGGLLNTQY
TRBJ2-5 | TRBV7-9 | NA | ASSPGAEETQY
TRBJ1-5 | TRBV7-2 | NA | ASSPGQSSNQPQH
TRBJ1-2 | TRBV25-1 | NA | ASSGSSQGRFYGYT
TRBJ1-2 | TRBV4-2 | NA | ASSQDLEVFYGYT
TRBJ1-1 | TRBV7-2 | NA | ASSTQGISTEAF
TRBJ1-1 | TRBV6-4 | NA | ASMRNSFSGSPAF